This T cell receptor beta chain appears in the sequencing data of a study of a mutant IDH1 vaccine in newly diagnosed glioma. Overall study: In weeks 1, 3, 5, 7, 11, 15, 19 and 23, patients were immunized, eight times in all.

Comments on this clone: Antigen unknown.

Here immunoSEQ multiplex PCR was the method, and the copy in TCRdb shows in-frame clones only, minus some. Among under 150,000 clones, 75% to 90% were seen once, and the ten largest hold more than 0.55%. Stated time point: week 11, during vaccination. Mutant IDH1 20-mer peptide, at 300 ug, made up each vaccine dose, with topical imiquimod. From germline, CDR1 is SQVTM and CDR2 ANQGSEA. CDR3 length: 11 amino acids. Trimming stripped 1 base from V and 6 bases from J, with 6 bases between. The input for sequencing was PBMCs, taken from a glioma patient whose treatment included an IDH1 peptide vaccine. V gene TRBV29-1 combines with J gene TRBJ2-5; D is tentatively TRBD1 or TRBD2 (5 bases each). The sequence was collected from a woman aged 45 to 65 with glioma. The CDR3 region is CSVEGGKTQYF. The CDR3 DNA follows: TGCAGCGTTGAAGGGGGGAAGACCCAGTACTTC.